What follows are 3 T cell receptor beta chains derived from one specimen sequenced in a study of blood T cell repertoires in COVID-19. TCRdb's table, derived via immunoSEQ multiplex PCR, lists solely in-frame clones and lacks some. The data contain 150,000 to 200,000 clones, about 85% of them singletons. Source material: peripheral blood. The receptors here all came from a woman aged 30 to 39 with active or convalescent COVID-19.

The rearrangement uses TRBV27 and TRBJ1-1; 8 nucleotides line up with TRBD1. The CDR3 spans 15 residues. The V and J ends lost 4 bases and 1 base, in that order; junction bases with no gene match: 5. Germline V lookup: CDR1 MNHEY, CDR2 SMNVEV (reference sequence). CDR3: CASSSYGQGNTEAFF. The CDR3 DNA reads TGTGCCAGCAGTTCCTACGGACAGGGGAACACTGAAGCTTTCTTT.

The chain's CDR3 is CASSQLQGTNQPQHF. Here the CDR3 DNA reads TGCGCCAGCAGCCAATTACAGGGTACTAATCAGCCCCAGCATTTT. This chain uses TRBV4-1 with TRBJ1-5; maybe TRBD1 (6 bases). The CDR3 has 15 residues. The V end was cut by 2 bases, the J end by 4 bases, with 12 bases between. Germline CDR1 is MGHRA and CDR2 is YSYEKL.

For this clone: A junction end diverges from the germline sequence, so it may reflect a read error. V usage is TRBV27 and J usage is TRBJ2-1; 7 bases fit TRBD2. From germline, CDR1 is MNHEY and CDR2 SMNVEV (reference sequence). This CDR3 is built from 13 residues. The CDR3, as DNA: TGTGCCAGCAGCCCCAGACTAGCCAATCAGCAGTTCTTC. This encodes CASSPRLANQQFF.